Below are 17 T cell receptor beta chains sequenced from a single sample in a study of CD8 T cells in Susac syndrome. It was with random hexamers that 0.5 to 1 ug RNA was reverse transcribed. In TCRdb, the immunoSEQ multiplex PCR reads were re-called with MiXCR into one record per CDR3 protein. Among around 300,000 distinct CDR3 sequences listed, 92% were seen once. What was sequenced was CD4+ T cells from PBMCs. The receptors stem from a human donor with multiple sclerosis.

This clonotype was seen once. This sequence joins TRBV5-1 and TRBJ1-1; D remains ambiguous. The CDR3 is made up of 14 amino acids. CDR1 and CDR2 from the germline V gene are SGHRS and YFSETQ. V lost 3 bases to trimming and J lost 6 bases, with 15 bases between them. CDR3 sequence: CASSSDGDAAEAFF. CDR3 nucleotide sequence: TGCGCCAGCAGCTCGGACGGCGACGCCGCTGAAGCTTTCTTT.

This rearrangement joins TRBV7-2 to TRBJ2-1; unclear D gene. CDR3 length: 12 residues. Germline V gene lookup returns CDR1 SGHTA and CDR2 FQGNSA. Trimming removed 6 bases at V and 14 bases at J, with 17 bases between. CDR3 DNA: TGTGCCAGCAGTCTAAGCCAGAGACGAAAGTTCTTC. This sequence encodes CASSLSQRRKFF. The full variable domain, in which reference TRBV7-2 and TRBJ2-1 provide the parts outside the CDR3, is GAGVSQSPSNKVTEKGKDVELRCDPISGHTALYWYRQSLGQGLEFLIYFQGNSAPDKSGLPSDRFSAERTGGSVSTLTIQRTQQEDSAVYLCASSLSQRRKFFGPGTRLTVL.

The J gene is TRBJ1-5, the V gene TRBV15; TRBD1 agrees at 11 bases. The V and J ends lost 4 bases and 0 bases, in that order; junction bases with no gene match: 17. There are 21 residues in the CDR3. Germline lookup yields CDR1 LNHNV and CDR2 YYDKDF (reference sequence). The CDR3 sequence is CATSTLGQGARGSYSNQPQHF. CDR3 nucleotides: TGTGCCACCAGCACCCTTGGACAGGGGGCAAGGGGGTCGTATAGCAATCAGCCCCAGCATTTT.

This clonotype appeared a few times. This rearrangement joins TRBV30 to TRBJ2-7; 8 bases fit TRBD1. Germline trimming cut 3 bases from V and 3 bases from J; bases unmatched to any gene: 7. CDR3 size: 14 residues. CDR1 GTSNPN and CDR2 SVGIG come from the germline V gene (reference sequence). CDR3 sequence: CAWSTGTGYYEQYF. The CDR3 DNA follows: TGTGCCTGGAGCACCGGGACAGGCTACTACGAGCAGTACTTC.

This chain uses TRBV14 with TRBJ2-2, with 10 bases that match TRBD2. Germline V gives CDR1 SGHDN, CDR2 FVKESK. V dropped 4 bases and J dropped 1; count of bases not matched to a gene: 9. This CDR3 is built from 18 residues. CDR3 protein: CASSREPGLARNTGELFF. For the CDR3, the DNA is TGTGCCAGCAGCCGAGAACCGGGACTAGCGCGGAACACCGGGGAGCTGTTTTTT.

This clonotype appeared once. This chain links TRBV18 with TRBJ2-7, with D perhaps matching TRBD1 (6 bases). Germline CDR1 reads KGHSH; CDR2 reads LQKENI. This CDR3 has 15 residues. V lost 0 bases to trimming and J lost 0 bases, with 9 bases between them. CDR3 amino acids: CASSPPNRDSYEQYF. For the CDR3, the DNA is TGTGCCAGCTCACCACCGAACAGGGACTCCTACGAGCAGTACTTC.

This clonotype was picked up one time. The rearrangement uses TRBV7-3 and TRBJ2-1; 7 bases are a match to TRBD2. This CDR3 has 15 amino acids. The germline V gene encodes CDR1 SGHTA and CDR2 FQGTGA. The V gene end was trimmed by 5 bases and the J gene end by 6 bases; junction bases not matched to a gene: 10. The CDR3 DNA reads TGTGCCAGCAGCCTGGGTGGACTAGTAGGCAATGAGCAGTTCTTC. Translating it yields CASSLGGLVGNEQFF.

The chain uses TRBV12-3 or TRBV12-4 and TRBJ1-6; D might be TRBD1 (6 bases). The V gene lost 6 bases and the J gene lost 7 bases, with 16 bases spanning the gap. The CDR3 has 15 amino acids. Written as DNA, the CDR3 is TGTGCCAGCAGACCCGGACAGCCTGGGAATTCACCCCTCCACTTT. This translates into CASRPGQPGNSPLHF.

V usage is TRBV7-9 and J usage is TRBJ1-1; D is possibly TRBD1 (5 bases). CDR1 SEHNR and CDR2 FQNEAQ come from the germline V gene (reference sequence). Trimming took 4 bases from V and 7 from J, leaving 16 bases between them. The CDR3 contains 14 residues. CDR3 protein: CASSSTRDSNEAFF. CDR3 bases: TGTGCCAGCAGCTCTACCCGAGACAGCAATGAAGCTTTCTTT.

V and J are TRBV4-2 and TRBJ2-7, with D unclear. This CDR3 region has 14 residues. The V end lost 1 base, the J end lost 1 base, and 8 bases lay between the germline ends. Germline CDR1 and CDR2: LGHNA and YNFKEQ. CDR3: CASSQGSWSYEQYF. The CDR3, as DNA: TGTGCCAGCAGCCAAGGGTCATGGTCCTACGAGCAGTACTTC.

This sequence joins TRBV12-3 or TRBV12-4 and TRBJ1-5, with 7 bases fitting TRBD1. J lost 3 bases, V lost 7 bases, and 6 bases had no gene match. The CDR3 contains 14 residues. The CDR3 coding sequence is TGTGCCAGCACCCAGGGGGTTTTCAATCAGCCCCAGCATTTT. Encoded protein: CASTQGVFNQPQHF.

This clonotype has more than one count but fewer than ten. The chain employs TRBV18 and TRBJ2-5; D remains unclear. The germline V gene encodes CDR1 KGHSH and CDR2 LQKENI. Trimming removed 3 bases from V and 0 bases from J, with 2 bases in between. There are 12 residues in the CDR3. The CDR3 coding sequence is TGTGCCAGCTCACCGAACCAAGAGACCCAGTACTTC. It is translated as CASSPNQETQYF.

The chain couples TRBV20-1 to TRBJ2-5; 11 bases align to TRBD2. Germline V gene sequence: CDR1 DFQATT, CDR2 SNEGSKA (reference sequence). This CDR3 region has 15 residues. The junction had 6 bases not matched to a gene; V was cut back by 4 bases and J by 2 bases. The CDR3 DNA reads TGCAGTGCTATAAGTAGCGGGAGGGCGCAAGAGACCCAGTACTTC. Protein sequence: CSAISSGRAQETQYF.

This CDR3 is CASSHLGGGGRETQYF. CDR3 in DNA: TGTGCCAGCAGCCATCTGGGGGGCGGGGGGAGAGAGACCCAGTACTTC. The chain uses TRBV11-2 and TRBJ2-5, with 8 bases aligning to TRBD2. The CDR3 sequence is 16 residues long. Per germline, CDR1 SGHAT and CDR2 FQNNGV. With 5 bases clipped from V and 4 bases from J, the junction kept 12 bases outside the gene matches.

CDR3 nucleotide sequence: TGTGCCAGCAGCCAATTCTCCGGGACGGTGAACACTGAAGCTTTCTTT. As protein: CASSQFSGTVNTEAFF. V is TRBV3-1 and J is TRBJ1-1; D may be TRBD1 (5 bases). CDR3 length: 16 amino acids. V lost 2 bases and J lost 0, with 13 bases in between. CDR1 is LGHDT, CDR2 YNNKEL, per germline (reference sequence).

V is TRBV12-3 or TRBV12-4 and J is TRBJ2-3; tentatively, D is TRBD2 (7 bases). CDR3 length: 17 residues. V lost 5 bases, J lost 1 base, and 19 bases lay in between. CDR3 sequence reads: CASSVPGAGARTDTQYF. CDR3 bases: TGTGCCAGCAGTGTCCCCGGGGCGGGGGCCCGCACAGATACGCAGTATTTT.

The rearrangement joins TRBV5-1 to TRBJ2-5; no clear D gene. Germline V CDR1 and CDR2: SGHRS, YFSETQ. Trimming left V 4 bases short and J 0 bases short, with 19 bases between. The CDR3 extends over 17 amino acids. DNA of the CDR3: TGCGCCAGCAGCCTTGGTTTCGGCGGCCGGTACCAAGAGACCCAGTACTTC. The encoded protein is CASSLGFGGRYQETQYF. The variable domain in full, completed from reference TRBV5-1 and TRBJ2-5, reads KAGVTQTPRYLIKTRGQQVTLSCSPISGHRSVSWYQQTPGQGLQFLFEYFSETQRNKGNFPGRFSGRQFSNSRSEMNVSTLELGDSALYLCASSLGFGGRYQETQYFGPGTRLLVL.